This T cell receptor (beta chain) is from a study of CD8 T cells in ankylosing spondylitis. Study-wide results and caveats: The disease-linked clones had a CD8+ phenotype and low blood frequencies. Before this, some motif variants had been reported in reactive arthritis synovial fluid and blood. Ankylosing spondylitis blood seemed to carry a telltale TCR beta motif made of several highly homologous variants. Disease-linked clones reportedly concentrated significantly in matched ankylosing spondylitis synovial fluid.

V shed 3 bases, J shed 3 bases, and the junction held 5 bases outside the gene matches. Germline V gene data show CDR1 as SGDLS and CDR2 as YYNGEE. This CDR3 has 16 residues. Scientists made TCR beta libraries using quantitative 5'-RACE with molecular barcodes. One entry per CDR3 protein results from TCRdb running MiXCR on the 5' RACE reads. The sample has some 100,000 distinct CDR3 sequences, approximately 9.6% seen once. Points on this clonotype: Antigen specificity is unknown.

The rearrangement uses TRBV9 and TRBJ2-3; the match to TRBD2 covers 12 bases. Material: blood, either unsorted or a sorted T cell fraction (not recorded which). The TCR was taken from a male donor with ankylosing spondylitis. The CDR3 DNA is TGTGCCAGCAGCGACCAGACTAGCGGGAGAACAGATACGCAGTATTTT. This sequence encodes CASSDQTSGRTDTQYF.